This T cell receptor beta chain came from a study of blood T cell repertoires in COVID-19. From germline, CDR1 is KGHDR and CDR2 SFDVKD. The V end lost 6 bases, the J end lost 8 bases, and 21 bases lay between the germline ends. The CDR3 totals 15 residues. Method: immunoSEQ multiplex PCR; TCRdb's copy keeps in-frame clones and lacks some. The sample consists of fewer than 250,000 clones, around four fifths of them appearing once. V is TRBV24-1 and J is TRBJ2-5, with D possibly matching TRBD2 (7 bases). The sample consisted of peripheral blood. The receptor was isolated from a woman at least 80 years old with COVID-19, enrolled during active disease. DNA of the CDR3: TGTGCCACCAGTTCCCGGGTGGGGGGGCAGGATACCCAGTACTTC. It translates to CATSSRVGGQDTQYF.